This TCR beta chain was observed in a study of blood T cell repertoires in COVID-19. Study-level information: Donors of Cohort 3 who recovered were those that had two negative PCRs, clearance, or symptom resolution. The samples span acute and convalescent COVID-19 from the United States, Italy and Spain. Nucleic acid was either cDNA or gDNA, and it came from T cells, B-cell-depleted T cells, or PBMCs.

J gave up 5 bases and V 3 bases, and 9 bases lay outside the gene matches. Germline loops: CDR1 SGHTA, CDR2 FQGNSA. This CDR3 has 16 residues. This clone was detected a few times. Grouping used clinical history reported by participants in a survey and questionnaire. TCRdb's table, derived via immunoSEQ multiplex PCR, lists solely in-frame clones and lacks some. The table has 200,000 to 250,000 clones, roughly nine tenths seen once; the top ten hold 3% to 3.5%. The receptor was derived from a woman between 50 and 59 years old in a cohort exposed to, infected with or recovered from COVID-19 (not recorded which). The rearrangement uses TRBV7-2 and TRBJ2-5; 10 bases map to TRBD2. The sequencing sample was made of PBMCs or T cells enriched from blood (not recorded which). The CDR3 here is CASSLGSSGGRETQYF. The CDR3 bases are TGTGCCAGCAGCTTGGGGTCTAGCGGGGGTCGGGAGACCCAGTACTTC.